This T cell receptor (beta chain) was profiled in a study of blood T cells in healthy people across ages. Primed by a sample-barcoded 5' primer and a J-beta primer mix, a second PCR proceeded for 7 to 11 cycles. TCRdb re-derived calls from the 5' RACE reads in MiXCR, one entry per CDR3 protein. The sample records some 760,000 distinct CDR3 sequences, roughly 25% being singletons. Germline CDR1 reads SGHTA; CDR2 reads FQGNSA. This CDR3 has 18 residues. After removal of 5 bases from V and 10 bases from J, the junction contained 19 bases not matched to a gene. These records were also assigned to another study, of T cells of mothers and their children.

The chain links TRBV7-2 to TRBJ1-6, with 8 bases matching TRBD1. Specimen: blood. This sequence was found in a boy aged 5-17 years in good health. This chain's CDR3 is CASSPFLGPRQGHSPLHF. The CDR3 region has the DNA TGTGCCAGCAGCCCATTTTTAGGGCCTAGACAGGGGCACTCACCCCTCCACTTT. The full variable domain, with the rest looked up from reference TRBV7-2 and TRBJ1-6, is GAGVSQSPSNKVTEKGKDVELRCDPISGHTALYWYRQSLGQGLEFLIYFQGNSAPDKSGLPSDRFSAERTGGSVSTLTIQRTQQEDSAVYLCASSPFLGPRQGHSPLHFGNGTRLTVT.